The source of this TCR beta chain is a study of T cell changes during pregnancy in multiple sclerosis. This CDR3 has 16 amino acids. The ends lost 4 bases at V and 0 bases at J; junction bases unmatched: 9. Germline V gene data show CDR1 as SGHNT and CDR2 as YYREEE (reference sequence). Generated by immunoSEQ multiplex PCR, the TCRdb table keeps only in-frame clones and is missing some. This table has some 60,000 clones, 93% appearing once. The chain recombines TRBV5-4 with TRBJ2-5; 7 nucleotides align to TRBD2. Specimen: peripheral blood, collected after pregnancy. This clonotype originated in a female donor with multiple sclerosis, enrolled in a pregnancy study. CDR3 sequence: CASSLFAGEYQETQYF. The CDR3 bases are TGTGCCAGCAGCCTCTTTGCGGGAGAGTACCAAGAGACCCAGTACTTC.